The 17 T cell receptor beta chains below were found in one sample sequenced in a study of OX40 agonist ivuxolimab in advanced cancers. Produced via immunoSEQ multiplex PCR; TCRdb's table is partial and in-frame only. The repertoire holds 75,000 to 85,000 clones, with about nine tenths as singletons. The input for sequencing was CD4+ or CD8+ T cells sorted from blood, taken in a trial of the OX40 agonist ivuxolimab. Source of these receptors: an adult with an advanced solid tumor such as melanoma, head and neck, liver or kidney cancer.

This clone has just one count. This chain uses TRBV5-1 with TRBJ1-4; no clear D. Trimming pared 4 bases from V and 7 bases from J, leaving 17 bases between. The CDR3 is 15 residues long. Germline V gene lookup returns CDR1 SGHRS and CDR2 YFSETQ. The CDR3, as DNA: TGCGCCAGCAGCCCGAGGGAGGGATCGGGTGAAAAACTGTTTTTT. Translated: CASSPREGSGEKLFF.

The J gene is TRBJ2-1, the V gene TRBV6-1; D might be TRBD1 or TRBD2, each matching 5 bases. The CDR3 loop spans 13 amino acids. The germline V and J ends were trimmed by 5 bases and 10 bases, with 15 bases remaining between them. Germline values: CDR1 MNHNS, CDR2 SASEGT. The CDR3 spells CASSSEVWGEQFF. The CDR3 region has the DNA TGTGCCAGCAGTTCAGAGGTATGGGGGGAGCAGTTCTTC.

This chain links TRBV5-8 with TRBJ1-5; D is undetermined. The V end was cut by 4 bases, the J end by 0 bases, with 11 bases between. The CDR3 length is 15 residues. The V gene's germline CDR1 is SGHTS and CDR2 YDEGEE. For the CDR3, the DNA is TGTGCCAGCAGCCAAAACCCCTATAGCAATCAGCCCCAGCATTTT. It specifies CASSQNPYSNQPQHF. Full variable domain (remainder filled in from reference TRBV5-8 and TRBJ1-5): EAGVTQSPTHLIKTRGQQATLRCSPISGHTSVYWYQQALGLGLQFLLWYDEGEERNRGNFPPRFSGRQFPNYSSELNVNALELEDSALYLCASSQNPYSNQPQHFGDGTRLSIL.

The chain joins TRBV4-1 to TRBJ1-2; D is undetermined. V was pared by 1 base and J by 3 bases, with 6 bases between. The CDR3 length is 13 residues. Germline V CDR1 and CDR2: MGHRA, YSYEKL. This CDR3 is CASSQGRDYGYTF. The CDR3, as DNA: TGCGCCAGCAGCCAAGGCCGAGACTATGGCTACACCTTC.

The rearrangement joins TRBV7-2 to TRBJ2-3, with 8 positions matching TRBD1. The V and J ends lost 0 bases and 1 base, in that order; junction bases with no gene match: 0. CDR3 size: 15 residues. The V gene's germline CDR1 is SGHTA and CDR2 FQGNSA. The CDR3: CASSLAGQGTDTQYF. The CDR3 DNA sequence: TGTGCCAGCAGCTTAGCGGGACAGGGCACAGATACGCAGTATTTT.

This rearrangement joins TRBV5-1 to TRBJ2-2, with TRBD1 identical over 8 bases. The V gene end was trimmed by 0 bases and the J gene end by 3 bases; junction bases not matched to a gene: 1. The CDR3 contains 15 residues. From germline, CDR1 is SGHRS and CDR2 YFSETQ. The DNA for the CDR3 is TGCGCCAGCAGCTTGGCCAGGGGGCACACCGGGGAGCTGTTTTTT. This codes for CASSLARGHTGELFF.

This clone is a singleton in its sample. The chain joins TRBV10-3 to TRBJ2-1, with TRBD1 as a possible D gene (5 bases). Per germline, CDR1 ENHRY and CDR2 SYGVKD. Trimming removed 0 bases at V and 5 bases at J, with 11 bases between. The CDR3 sequence is 15 residues long. CDR3 residues: CAISESALGHNEQFF. CDR3 sequence (DNA): TGTGCCATCAGTGAGTCGGCGCTGGGGCACAATGAGCAGTTCTTC.

The CDR3 DNA sequence: TGCGCCAGCCTGGGACTAGCGGGTCAAGAGACCCAGTACTTC. It yields the protein CASLGLAGQETQYF. The chain couples TRBV10-2 to TRBJ2-5; 12 bases match TRBD2. CDR3 length equals 14 residues. In germline, CDR1 is WSHSY, CDR2 SAAADI. V was pared by 8 bases and J by 2 bases, with 3 bases of the junction left unmatched.

CDR3 sequence: CASSSGTSGSPLPYEQYF. The CDR3 nucleotides read TGCGCCAGCAGTTCCGGGACTAGCGGGAGCCCACTTCCCTACGAGCAGTACTTC. V gene TRBV10-1 combines with J gene TRBJ2-7; 14 bases fit TRBD2. V lost 5 bases and J lost 2; bases outside the gene matches: 11. The germline CDR1 and CDR2 sequences are WNHNN and SYGVQD (reference sequence). This CDR3 is built from 18 residues.

The chain is built from TRBV20-1 and TRBJ2-7; D gene ambiguous. CDR1 is DFQATT, CDR2 SNEGSKA, per germline (reference sequence). The CDR3 consists of 11 residues. Trimming took 3 bases from V and 6 from J, leaving 9 bases between them. The CDR3: CSASRFLEQYF. CDR3 coding DNA: TGCAGTGCTAGTCGGTTTCTCGAGCAGTACTTC.

The J gene is TRBJ2-7, the V gene TRBV5-4; no definite D call. The germline gives CDR1 SGHNT, CDR2 YYREEE (reference sequence). The V end was cut by 1 base, the J end by 2 bases, with 13 bases between. The CDR3 covers 15 residues. The CDR3 region is CASSLSVGMAYEQYF. CDR3 nucleotide sequence: TGTGCCAGCAGCTTGTCGGTGGGGATGGCCTACGAGCAGTACTTC.

The chain recombines TRBV27 with TRBJ1-6, with D tentatively TRBD1 (6 bases). Trimming left V 5 bases short and J 6 bases short, with 11 bases between. This CDR3 has 14 amino acids. The V gene's germline CDR1 is MNHEY and CDR2 SMNVEV (reference sequence). The CDR3, as DNA: TGTGCCAGCAGTCCGGGACAACTTAATTCACCCCTCCACTTT. Protein sequence: CASSPGQLNSPLHF.

The genes are TRBV6-1 and TRBJ2-5, with a possible D match to TRBD1 (6 bases). The CDR3 is 13 residues long. V was clipped by 8 bases and J by 6 bases, with 16 bases between them. CDR1 and CDR2 from the germline V gene are MNHNS and SASEGT. For the CDR3, the DNA is TGTGCCAGCTACTGGGGGCTAGACCAGACCCAGTACTTC. Its protein is CASYWGLDQTQYF.

DNA for the CDR3: TGTGCCAGTAGCCAGGGGGCACTAAATGAAAAACTGTTTTTT. It specifies CASSQGALNEKLFF. The V gene is TRBV19, the J gene TRBJ1-4; 8 nucleotides line up with TRBD1. Looked up from germline, CDR1 is LNHDA and CDR2 is SQIVND (reference sequence). The CDR3 runs to 14 residues. Losses at the gene ends were 6 bases for V and 5 bases for J; bases not matched to a gene: 5.

The sample holds a few counts of this clone. The rearrangement links TRBV11-3 to TRBJ1-2; 10 nucleotides align to TRBD1. J gave up 3 bases and V 2 bases, and 12 bases lay outside the gene matches. CDR3 size: 18 residues. Germline assignment: CDR1 SGHNT and CDR2 YENEEA. CDR3 residues: CASSLKSRTGGQDYGYTF. In DNA, the CDR3 is TGTGCCAGCAGCTTAAAGTCCAGGACAGGGGGGCAGGACTATGGCTACACCTTC.

The count of this clone is one. The rearrangement links TRBV5-1 to TRBJ2-1, with TRBD2 matching over 10 bases. Trimming cost V 1 base and J 7 bases; bases outside gene matches: 5. Germline V gene data show CDR1 as SGHRS and CDR2 as YFSETQ. This CDR3 has 15 amino acids. The CDR3 region is CASSLLAGVGNEQFF. CDR3 in DNA: TGCGCCAGCAGCTTGCTAGCGGGAGTTGGTAATGAGCAGTTCTTC.

This chain links TRBV5-1 with TRBJ2-1, with 8 bases aligning to TRBD2. The CDR3 has 15 amino acids. Germline-derived CDR1 and CDR2 are SGHRS and YFSETQ. Losses at the gene ends were 0 bases for V and 7 bases for J; bases not matched to a gene: 6. The CDR3 DNA is TGCGCCAGCAGCTTGGGGCCAGCGGGAGCGAATGAGCAGTTCTTC. It translates to CASSLGPAGANEQFF.